The T cell receptor (beta chain) described here comes from a study of blood T cell repertoires in COVID-19. Study at large: The United States, Italy and Spain were the sources of the acute and convalescent COVID-19 samples. Sources were T cells, B-cell-depleted T cells, or PBMCs; the material itself was cDNA or gDNA.

The protocol was immunoSEQ multiplex PCR, while the TCRdb copy is restricted to in-frame clones and leaves out a portion. The sample includes 30,000 to 40,000 clones, about 82% of them seen just once. The CDR3 spans 15 residues. The germline CDR1 and CDR2 sequences are SGHTA and FQGNSA. V was clipped by 4 bases and J by 0 bases; unmatched bases: 5. The source material was peripheral blood. The chain recombines TRBV7-2 with TRBJ2-7, with 8 bases identical to TRBD2. The origin of this receptor is a man older than 75 with active or convalescent COVID-19. This CDR3 reads CASSSRLAPSYEQYF. For the CDR3, the DNA is TGTGCCAGCAGCTCCCGACTAGCGCCCTCCTACGAGCAGTACTTC.